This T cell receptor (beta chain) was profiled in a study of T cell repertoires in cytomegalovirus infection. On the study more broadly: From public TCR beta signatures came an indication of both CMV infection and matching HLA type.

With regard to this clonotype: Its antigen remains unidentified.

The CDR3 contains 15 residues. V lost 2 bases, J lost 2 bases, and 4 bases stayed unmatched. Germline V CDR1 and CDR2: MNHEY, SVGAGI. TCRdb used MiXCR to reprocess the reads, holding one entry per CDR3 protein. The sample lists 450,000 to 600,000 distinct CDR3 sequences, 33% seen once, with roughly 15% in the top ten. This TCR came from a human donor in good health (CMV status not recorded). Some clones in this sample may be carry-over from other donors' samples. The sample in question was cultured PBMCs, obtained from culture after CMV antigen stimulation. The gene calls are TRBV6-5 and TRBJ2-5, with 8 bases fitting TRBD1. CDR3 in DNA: TGTGCCAGCAGTTACACCGGGACAGGTCAAGAGACCCAGTACTTC. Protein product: CASSYTGTGQETQYF.